This T cell receptor beta chain was identified in a study of PD-L1 blockade in urothelial cancer. Study summary: Each blood sample yielded a median of 141,255 T cells.

A word on this clone: As yet, its antigen is unknown.

Time point reported: pretreatment peripheral blood. Study findings and constraints: Below-median TCR clonality that was measured in pretreatment blood predicted better survival.

After removal of 5 bases from V and 2 bases from J, the junction contained 7 bases not matched to a gene. The CDR3 is 16 residues long. From germline, CDR1 is SGHNT and CDR2 YENEEA. Spiking each PCR with synthetic TCR analog templates was performed. Measured with immunoSEQ multiplex PCR; TCRdb has only the in-frame clones, and not every one. The table lists 85,000 to 90,000 clones, around 89% of them singletons. This clonotype was obtained from a woman older than 75 with urothelial cancer. The chain carries TRBV11-3 and TRBJ2-7, with 12 bases that match TRBD2. The sample consisted of PBMCs, taken around atezolizumab (anti-PD-L1) treatment. CDR3 amino acids: CASSPPGLAGAYEQYF. CDR3 DNA: TGTGCCAGCAGCCCGCCGGGACTAGCGGGTGCCTACGAGCAGTACTTC.